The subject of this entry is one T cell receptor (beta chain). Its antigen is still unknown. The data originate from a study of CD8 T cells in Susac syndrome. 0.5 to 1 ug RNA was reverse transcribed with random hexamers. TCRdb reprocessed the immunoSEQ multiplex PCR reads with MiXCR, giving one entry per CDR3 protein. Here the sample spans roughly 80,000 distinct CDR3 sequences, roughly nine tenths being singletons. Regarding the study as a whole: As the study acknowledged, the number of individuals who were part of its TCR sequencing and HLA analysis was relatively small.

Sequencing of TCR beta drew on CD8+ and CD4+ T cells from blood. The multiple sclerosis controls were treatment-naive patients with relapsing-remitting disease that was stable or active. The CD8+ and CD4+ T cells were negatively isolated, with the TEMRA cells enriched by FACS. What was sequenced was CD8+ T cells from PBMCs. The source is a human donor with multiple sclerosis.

The CDR3 nucleotides read TGTGCCAGCAGCCTTCAAAGCAATCAGCCCCAGCATTTT. As protein: CASSLQSNQPQHF. The V call is TRBV12-3 or TRBV12-4, the J call TRBJ1-5; D gene ambiguous. V lost 6 bases and J lost 1, with 7 bases in between. The CDR3 has 13 amino acids.